This T cell receptor beta chain was recovered during a study of PD-1 blockade in classical Hodgkin lymphoma. About the study: With a 2-week interval, patients received intravenous nivolumab at 3 mg/kg.

TCRdb keeps only in-frame clones here, not all; method: immunoSEQ multiplex PCR. The sample yields tens of thousands of clones, around 80% seen once. Autologous stem cell transplantation was followed by relapse in every patient, and brentuximab vedotin exposure varied. With 1 base removed from V and 8 bases from J, the gap between germline ends came to 14 bases. This CDR3 is 14 amino acids long. Germline V CDR1 and CDR2: SEHNR, FQNEAQ (reference sequence). The chain has TRBV7-9 and TRBJ1-1, with D possibly being TRBD1 (6 bases). The TCR comes from a human donor with classical Hodgkin lymphoma. Sequenced here: peripheral blood mononuclear cells (PBMCs), sampled at baseline. The CDR3 here is CASSLGWGPKEAFF. The DNA for the CDR3 is TGTGCCAGCAGCTTAGGCTGGGGGCCTAAGGAAGCTTTCTTT.